A single sample gave rise to the 28 T cell receptor beta chains below, sequenced in a study of blood T cell repertoires in COVID-19. TCRdb keeps only in-frame clones here, not all; method: immunoSEQ multiplex PCR. The table records over 300,000 clones, 90% of them present only once. Material for sequencing was peripheral blood. Receptor source: a man between 18 and 35 years old with active or convalescent COVID-19.

V and J are TRBV4-3 and TRBJ1-6, with D perhaps TRBD1 (6 bases). V dropped 4 bases and J dropped 5 bases, with 9 bases sitting between them. There are 14 residues in the CDR3. The germline CDR1 and CDR2 sequences are LGHNA and YSLEER. As DNA, the CDR3 is TGCGCCAGCAGCCGGTCAGGGGATAATTCACCCCTCCACTTT. Translation: CASSRSGDNSPLHF.

The CDR3 spells CASSPSGVETQYF. CDR3 DNA sequence: TGTGCCAGCAGTCCTAGCGGGGTTGAGACCCAGTACTTC. The V call is TRBV6-4, the J call TRBJ2-5; 9 bases line up with TRBD2. Germline values: CDR1 MRHNA, CDR2 SNTAGT. J lost 5 bases, V lost 5 bases, and 3 bases had no gene match. The CDR3 has 13 residues.

This clone was detected only once. The chain couples TRBV9 to TRBJ1-5; maybe TRBD1 (5 bases). With 3 bases removed from V and 0 bases from J, the gap between germline ends came to 16 bases. Looked up from germline, CDR1 is SGDLS and CDR2 is YYNGEE. This CDR3 comprises 17 residues. The CDR3 bases are TGTGCCAGCAGCGCCAATCCGGGACTGTATAGCAATCAGCCCCAGCATTTT. This encodes CASSANPGLYSNQPQHF.

The rearrangement joins TRBV11-1 to TRBJ2-2; TRBD1 matches 7 bases. V shed 5 bases, J shed 4 bases, and the junction held 7 bases outside the gene matches. CDR1 is SGHAT and CDR2 is FQDESV in the germline V gene (reference sequence). The CDR3 is 15 residues long. For the CDR3, the DNA is TGTGCCAGCAGCCCACAGGGGTTTGTCACCGGGGAGCTGTTTTTT. Protein product: CASSPQGFVTGELFF.

J is TRBJ1-1 and V is TRBV29-1, with 10 bases identical to TRBD1. V gave up 7 bases and J gave up 3 bases; unmatched junction bases: 5. Germline V lookup: CDR1 SQVTM, CDR2 ANQGSEA. The length of the CDR3 is 13 residues. CDR3 region: CSGNDRGHTEAFF. CDR3 in DNA: TGCAGCGGGAACGACAGGGGGCACACTGAAGCTTTCTTT.

This clone was observed a single time. The chain carries TRBV7-9 and TRBJ1-3; 10 nucleotides match TRBD1. The CDR3 consists of 14 residues. V gave up 5 bases and J gave up 4 bases; unmatched junction bases: 2. Germline V gene lookup returns CDR1 SEHNR and CDR2 FQNEAQ (reference sequence). In nucleotides, the CDR3 is TGTGCCAGCAGCGACAGGGGGCTGGGAAACACCATATATTTT. Protein: CASSDRGLGNTIYF.

V gene TRBV4-1 combines with J gene TRBJ1-5; 7 bases align to TRBD1. V dropped 4 bases and J dropped 6; count of bases not matched to a gene: 12. Looked up from germline, CDR1 is MGHRA and CDR2 is YSYEKL. The CDR3 totals 16 residues. The CDR3 DNA sequence: TGCGCCAGCAGCCCAGCCGCGACACAGGGGCGTCAGCCCCAGCATTTT. Amino acids: CASSPAATQGRQPQHF.

The CDR3 here is CATSGAGGKAEAFF. DNA for the CDR3: TGTGCCACCAGTGGAGCAGGGGGGAAGGCTGAAGCTTTCTTT. J is TRBJ1-1 and V is TRBV24-1, with TRBD1 matching over 7 bases. Looked up from germline, CDR1 is KGHDR and CDR2 is SFDVKD. V lost 5 bases and J lost 6; bases outside the gene matches: 8. This CDR3 is built from 14 residues.

This chain joins TRBV18 and TRBJ2-1, with D possibly TRBD1 on 6 matching bases. This CDR3 is 16 amino acids long. Trimming pared 3 bases from V and 0 bases from J, leaving 12 bases between. Germline lookup yields CDR1 KGHSH and CDR2 LQKENI. The CDR3 DNA is TGTGCCAGCTCACCGGACAGATTGAGCTCCTACAATGAGCAGTTCTTC. It encodes CASSPDRLSSYNEQFF.

V gene TRBV19 combines with J gene TRBJ2-1, with 12 nucleotides matching TRBD2. The CDR3 sequence is 18 residues long. CDR1 is LNHDA and CDR2 is SQIVND in the germline V gene (reference sequence). The V gene end was trimmed by 0 bases and the J gene end by 6 bases; junction bases not matched to a gene: 9. CDR3 coding DNA: TGTGCCAGTAGTATAGAACCTAGCGGGAGGGCCTTTTTCAATGAGCAGTTCTTC. This gives the protein CASSIEPSGRAFFNEQFF. The full variable domain, its missing parts supplied by reference TRBV19 and TRBJ2-1, is DGGITQSPKYLFRKEGQNVTLSCEQNLNHDAMYWYRQDPGQGLRLIYYSQIVNDFQKGDIAEGYSVSREKKESFPLTVTSAQKNPTAFYLCASSIEPSGRAFFNEQFFGPGTRLTVL.

The V and J genes are TRBV28 and TRBJ1-2, with D maybe TRBD1 (5 bases). From germline, CDR1 is MDHEN and CDR2 SYDVKM. The V end was cut by 6 bases, the J end by 4 bases, with 9 bases between. The CDR3 sequence is 12 residues long. CDR3 DNA sequence: TGTGCCAGCAGGACAGCGACCTATGGCTACACCTTC. It yields the protein CASRTATYGYTF.

This clone was found once. J is TRBJ1-5 and V is TRBV5-1; 8 bases map to TRBD1. Germline CDR1 is SGHRS and CDR2 is YFSETQ. The V segment lost 0 bases and the J segment 2 bases; nucleotides outside the gene matches: 4. There are 16 residues in the CDR3. CDR3 nucleotides: TGCGCCAGCAGCTTGGACCCGGGACAGGGCAATCAGCCCCAGCATTTT. It specifies CASSLDPGQGNQPQHF.

V is TRBV6-2 or TRBV6-3 and J is TRBJ2-1, with 8 bases that match TRBD2. This CDR3 has 17 residues. Trimming removed 2 bases from V and 4 bases from J; junction bases left unmatched: 10. Germline assignment: CDR1 MNHEY and CDR2 SVGEGT. This chain's CDR3 is CASSYGLTGGLYNEQFF. The CDR3 region has the DNA TGTGCCAGCAGTTACGGACTTACGGGGGGGCTATACAATGAGCAGTTCTTC.

The chain combines TRBV7-6 with TRBJ1-4; no reliable D call. This CDR3 contains 17 residues. Trimming removed 6 bases from V and 0 bases from J, with 17 bases in between. The germline gives CDR1 SGHVS, CDR2 FNYEAQ. The CDR3 here is CASSTNPSLSTNEKLFF. CDR3 bases: TGTGCCAGCAGTACTAACCCCAGTTTATCAACTAATGAAAAACTGTTTTTT.

The table lists this clone with a few counts. The chain employs TRBV9 and TRBJ1-1, with TRBD1 as a possible D gene (5 bases). Germline lookup yields CDR1 SGDLS and CDR2 YYNGEE. V was pared by 3 bases and J by 4 bases, with 13 bases between. The CDR3 has 14 residues. The CDR3 region has the DNA TGTGCCAGCAGCGGCGACAGTTATGGCACTGAAGCTTTCTTT. Encoded protein: CASSGDSYGTEAFF.

The chain links TRBV19 to TRBJ2-2, with D unresolved. Trimming removed 4 bases from V and 4 bases from J, with 4 bases in between. CDR1 is LNHDA, CDR2 SQIVND, per germline (reference sequence). The CDR3 is 12 amino acids. CDR3 sequence reads: CASSTFTGELFF. DNA of the CDR3: TGTGCCAGTAGTACGTTCACCGGGGAGCTGTTTTTT.

The chain has TRBV24-1 and TRBJ1-2, with D possibly TRBD1 on 5 matching bases. The CDR3 totals 15 residues. The V end lost 4 bases, the J end lost 4 bases, and 15 bases lay between the germline ends. CDR1 is KGHDR and CDR2 is SFDVKD in the germline V gene. CDR3 DNA: TGTGCCACCAGTGAGCCCGGGACTGATTTCTATGGCTACACCTTC. Amino acid sequence: CATSEPGTDFYGYTF.

The chain has TRBV7-2 and TRBJ2-2; D might be TRBD1 (6 bases). In germline, CDR1 is SGHTA, CDR2 FQGNSA. The CDR3 runs 15 residues. Trimming removed 5 bases from V and 4 bases from J, with 14 bases in between. The CDR3 here is CASSTNGQPTGELFF. The CDR3 bases are TGTGCCAGCAGCACCAACGGACAGCCCACCGGGGAGCTGTTTTTT.

The V call is TRBV18, the J call TRBJ2-5; D is uncertain. The CDR3 covers 14 residues. Trimming took 2 bases from V and 1 from J, leaving 8 bases between them. CDR1 and CDR2 (germline): KGHSH, LQKENI. The CDR3 loop reads CASSPVTAQETQYF. The CDR3 coding sequence is TGTGCCAGCTCACCAGTAACTGCCCAAGAGACCCAGTACTTC.

This chain uses TRBV28 with TRBJ1-2; D is ambiguous. Germline V CDR1 and CDR2: MDHEN, SYDVKM. The CDR3 length is 13 residues. The V gene lost 7 bases and the J gene lost 3 bases, with 12 bases spanning the gap. The CDR3 protein is CASKAATHYGYTF. The CDR3 DNA is TGTGCCAGCAAGGCTGCGACACACTATGGCTACACCTTC.

This chain links TRBV5-1 with TRBJ2-7; 7 bases are a match to TRBD2. Germline CDR1 SGHRS, CDR2 YFSETQ. The ends lost 3 bases at V and 1 base at J; junction bases unmatched: 1. This CDR3 is built from 13 residues. CDR3 protein: CASSYGGSYEQYF. Written as DNA, the CDR3 is TGCGCCAGCAGCTACGGGGGGTCCTACGAGCAGTACTTC.

The V and J genes are TRBV7-2 and TRBJ1-2, with TRBD1 identical over 7 bases. There are 13 residues in the CDR3. Germline assignment: CDR1 SGHTA and CDR2 FQGNSA. The trim removed 3 bases at V and 7 bases at J, leaving 5 bases unmatched. The CDR3 DNA sequence: TGTGCCAGCAGCTTGGGGACAGCAACTGGCTACACCTTC. Its translation: CASSLGTATGYTF.

The chain recombines TRBV6-2 or TRBV6-3 with TRBJ2-7; tentatively, D is TRBD2 (5 bases). This CDR3 contains 14 residues. The germline V and J ends were trimmed by 0 bases and 5 bases, with 11 bases remaining between them. Germline CDR1 MNHEY, CDR2 SVGEGT. The CDR3 loop is CASSYSSDRDEQYF. CDR3 bases: TGTGCCAGCAGTTACTCTAGCGATCGAGACGAGCAGTACTTC.

The chain has TRBV19 and TRBJ2-7; 10 bases agree with TRBD1. CDR1 and CDR2 from the germline V gene are LNHDA and SQIVND (reference sequence). CDR3 size: 15 residues. Germline trimming cut 3 bases from V and 3 bases from J; bases unmatched to any gene: 5. The CDR3 spells CASSIRTGGYYEQYF. The CDR3 DNA is TGTGCCAGTAGTATCCGGACAGGGGGATACTACGAGCAGTACTTC.

The rearrangement links TRBV6-2 or TRBV6-3 to TRBJ2-6, with a tentative D call TRBD1 (5 bases). Trimming left V 2 bases short and J 0 bases short, with 11 bases between. This CDR3 spans 17 amino acids. The germline gives CDR1 MNHEY, CDR2 SVGEGT. The CDR3 DNA is TGTGCCAGCAGTTACCAGGGTTTTCGCTCTGGGGCCAACGTCCTGACTTTC. Encoded protein: CASSYQGFRSGANVLTF.

The chain's CDR3 is CASSENSQGGEAFF. CDR3 sequence (DNA): TGTGCCAGCAGTGAAAATTCGCAGGGGGGAGAAGCTTTCTTT. The chain links TRBV2 to TRBJ1-1; 7 nucleotides match TRBD1. Germline assignment: CDR1 SNHLY and CDR2 FYNNEI. The V gene end was trimmed by 2 bases and the J gene end by 8 bases; junction bases not matched to a gene: 8. This CDR3 has 14 amino acids.

The rearrangement joins TRBV7-9 to TRBJ2-7; no reliable D call. CDR1 is SEHNR, CDR2 FQNEAQ, per germline (reference sequence). The CDR3 consists of 11 residues. V lost 1 base and J lost 13, with 11 bases in between. For the CDR3, the DNA is TGTGCCAGCAGCTTAGAACCTCGGTACTACTTC. Encoded protein: CASSLEPRYYF.

The chain employs TRBV5-1 and TRBJ1-2; no reliable D call. Per the germline V gene, CDR1 is SGHRS and CDR2 is YFSETQ. Trimming shortened V by 7 bases and J by 2 bases, and 12 bases separated the two germline ends. There are 13 residues in the CDR3. This CDR3 is CASGPGGNYGYTF. In DNA form, the CDR3 reads TGCGCCAGCGGCCCCGGCGGAAACTATGGCTACACCTTC.